These T cell receptor beta chains were read from a single sample in a study of HIV-infected children after antiretroviral therapy interruption. TCRdb recomputed calls from the 3' RACE reads with MiXCR, one row per CDR3 protein. The profile covers about 46,000 distinct CDR3 sequences, with around 4% appearing a single time and approximately 0.67% taken by the ten largest. The input for sequencing was CD45RA+ CD4+ T cells from PBMCs, pooled from several time points, taken from a donor given antiretroviral therapy, either interrupted or continuous. The receptors come from a pool of human donors with HIV. Each CDR3 is given with its conserved first and last residue. D genes are given only for firm matches. Expanded clones get a size class; other rows say once, few or many, or leave the size out.

many	.	TRBV4-1	TRBJ1-3	CASSAGPGGRGNTIYF	TGCGCCAGCAGCGCTGGACCGGGGGGACGTGGAAACACCATATATTTT
many	.	TRBV5-1	TRBJ1-4	CASSLRPINEKLFF	TGCGCCAGCAGCTTGAGGCCGATTAATGAAAAACTGTTTTTT
.	TRBD1	TRBV5-1	TRBJ1-1	CASSSQGATEAFF	TGCGCCAGCAGCTCCCAGGGGGCGACTGAAGCTTTCTTT
many	.	TRBV2	TRBJ1-2	CASSVGGYGYTF	TGTGCCAGCAGTGTGGGGGGCTATGGCTACACCTTC
many	TRBD1	TRBV20-1	TRBJ1-1	CSAYQGGGTEAFF	TGCAGTGCTTATCAGGGGGGAGGCACTGAAGCTTTCTTT
many	.	TRBV10-3	TRBJ1-5	CAISESTGRGQPQHF	TGTGCCATCAGTGAGTCGACCGGGAGGGGTCAGCCCCAGCATTTT
medium-sized	TRBD2	TRBV20-1	TRBJ2-1	CSAVAGGYNEQFF	TGCAGTGCGGTAGCGGGAGGATACAATGAGCAGTTCTTC
many	TRBD1	TRBV27	TRBJ1-2	CASRRLDREGYTF	TGTGCCAGCAGGAGATTGGACAGGGAAGGCTACACCTTC
.	.	TRBV7-2	TRBJ2-5	CASSLGSRETQYF	TGTGCCAGCAGCTTAGGTTCGCGAGAGACCCAGTACTTC
many	TRBD1	TRBV5-4	TRBJ1-2	CASSLGTGDYGYTF	TGTGCCAGCAGCTTAGGGACAGGTGACTATGGCTACACCTTC
many	TRBD2	TRBV13	TRBJ2-2	CASSTDGGTVTGELFF	TGTGCCAGCAGCACGGACGGGGGGACGGTCACCGGGGAGCTGTTTTTT
many	.	TRBV6-1	TRBJ1-2	CASSEGGGSMILGYTF	TGTGCCAGCAGTGAGGGCGGGGGCAGCATGATTCTTGGCTACACCTTC
many	.	TRBV18	TRBJ1-6	CASSPSQDPALHF	TGTGCCAGCTCACCCTCCCAAGACCCAGCCCTCCACTTT
many	TRBD2	TRBV9	TRBJ2-3	CASSVELAGMDTQYF	TGTGCCAGCAGCGTAGAACTAGCGGGAATGGATACGCAGTATTTT
many	.	TRBV19	TRBJ1-5	CASILDRRDDQPQHF	TGTGCCAGTATCTTGGATCGCAGGGATGATCAGCCCCAGCATTTT
many	TRBD1	TRBV5-1	TRBJ1-6	CASSRDRYNSPLHF	TGCGCCAGCAGCCGGGACAGATATAATTCACCCCTCCACTTT
many	.	TRBV3-1	TRBJ2-7	CASSSGGTTYEQYF	TGTGCCAGCAGCTCAGGGGGGACTACCTACGAGCAGTACTTC
medium-sized	TRBD1	TRBV7-2	TRBJ2-3	CASSPWTGGGDTQYF	TGTGCCAGCAGCCCCTGGACAGGGGGAGGAGATACGCAGTATTTT
few	.	TRBV2	TRBJ2-1	CASSEVARYNEQFF	TGTGCCAGCAGCGAGGTTGCCCGTTACAATGAGCAGTTCTTC
many	.	TRBV5-1	TRBJ2-1	CASSRPSSYNEQFF	TGCGCCAGCAGTCGGCCGAGCTCCTACAATGAGCAGTTCTTC
many	TRBD2	TRBV12-3/TRBV12-4	TRBJ2-3	CASSYAGVGTDTQYF	TGTGCCAGCAGTTACGCGGGGGTGGGCACAGATACGCAGTATTTT
.	.	TRBV5-6	TRBJ2-3	CASSVGRLSTDTQYF	TGTGCCAGCAGCGTTGGTCGGCTTAGCACAGATACGCAGTATTTT
few	.	TRBV19	TRBJ2-1	CASSIGQSHYNEQFF	TGTGCCAGTAGTATAGGACAGTCCCACTACAATGAGCAGTTCTTC
.	.	TRBV28	TRBJ2-3	CAEGERNTDTQYF	TGTGCCGAAGGGGAGCGGAACACAGATACGCAGTATTTT
many	.	TRBV6-1	TRBJ1-4	CASRNQGHEKLFF	TGTGCCAGCAGGAATCAGGGTCACGAAAAACTGTTTTTT
medium-sized	.	TRBV5-1	TRBJ2-7	CASSLVSGATYEQYF	TGCGCCAGCAGCTTGGTCTCGGGAGCTACCTACGAGCAGTACTTC
few	TRBD1	TRBV12-3/TRBV12-4	TRBJ1-1	CASSFEGQKAFF	TGTGCCAGCAGTTTCGAGGGACAGAAAGCTTTCTTT
many	TRBD1	TRBV5-8	TRBJ2-3	CASSRGQGGTDTQYF	TGTGCCAGCAGCAGGGGACAGGGTGGCACAGATACGCAGTATTTT
many	TRBD1	TRBV7-3	TRBJ1-6	CASSQGVNSPLHF	TGTGCCAGCAGCCAGGGGGTTAATTCACCCCTCCACTTT
many	.	TRBV13	TRBJ1-1	CASSSVNTEAFF	TGTGCCAGCAGCTCTGTAAACACTGAAGCTTTCTTT
many	TRBD1	TRBV12-3/TRBV12-4	TRBJ2-1	CASSPRTGMYDEQFF	TGTGCCAGCAGTCCCCGGACAGGGATGTACGATGAGCAGTTCTTC
many	.	TRBV15	TRBJ2-7	CATSRDLSYEQYF	TGTGCCACCAGCAGAGATCTCTCCTACGAGCAGTACTTC
.	.	TRBV30	TRBJ1-3	CAWSVQGNTIYF	TGTGCCTGGAGTGTACAGGGTAACACCATATATTTT
.	.	TRBV5-1	TRBJ1-6	CASSFDDSPLHF	TGCGCCAGCAGCTTCGATGATTCACCCCTCCACTTT
many	TRBD1	TRBV5-6	TRBJ2-1	CASSFGTASYNEQFF	TGTGCCAGCAGCTTCGGGACAGCATCCTACAATGAGCAGTTCTTC
few	TRBD1	TRBV5-1	TRBJ1-6	CASSLAGQNSPLHF	TGCGCCAGCAGCTTGGCGGGACAGAATTCACCCCTCCACTTT
many	.	TRBV2	TRBJ1-2	CASSPNRVGYTF	TGTGCCAGCAGTCCGAACAGGGTTGGCTACACCTTC
many	.	TRBV7-9	TRBJ1-3	CASSVEGQSGNTIYF	TGTGCCAGCAGCGTGGAGGGACAATCTGGAAACACCATATATTTT
few	.	TRBV7-2	TRBJ1-2	CASSFYRPNYGYTF	TGTGCCAGCAGCTTCTACAGACCTAACTATGGCTACACCTTC
many	.	TRBV5-1	TRBJ2-3	CASSQGGSGSDTQYF	TGCGCCAGCAGCCAAGGAGGGTCAGGATCAGATACGCAGTATTTT
many	.	TRBV5-1	TRBJ2-5	CASSLEATRLQETQYF	TGCGCCAGCAGCTTGGAGGCTACCCGTCTCCAAGAGACCCAGTACTTC
medium-sized	.	TRBV20-1	TRBJ2-7	CSARDRTYEQYF	TGCAGTGCTAGAGATAGGACGTACGAGCAGTACTTC
many	.	TRBV20-1	TRBJ2-3	CSARARTGGVDTQYF	TGCAGTGCTAGAGCCCGGACAGGAGGGGTAGATACGCAGTATTTT
many	.	TRBV5-5	TRBJ2-2	CASSFGTSNTGELFF	TGTGCCAGCAGCTTTGGGACAAGCAACACCGGGGAGCTGTTTTTT
many	TRBD1	TRBV6-1	TRBJ2-1	CASREPGQGNNEQFF	TGTGCCAGCAGAGAGCCGGGACAGGGGAATAATGAGCAGTTCTTC
few	.	TRBV12-5	TRBJ2-2	CASGSGQLVTGELFF	TGTGCTAGTGGTTCCGGACAGCTTGTCACCGGGGAGCTGTTTTTT